The 20 T cell receptor beta chains below come from one sample, sequenced in a study of identical twins' blood T cells. TCRdb itself ran the 5' RACE reads through MiXCR, one entry per CDR3 protein. The data show 400,000 or so distinct CDR3 sequences, 28% seen once. What was sequenced was PBMCs. The receptors originated from a woman between 18 and 55 years old in good health.

Details on this clonotype: One end of the junction does not line up with germline, which may come from a read error. The chain uses TRBV7-6 and TRBJ2-2, with a possible D match to TRBD2 (5 bases). This CDR3 region has 18 residues. Germline assignment: CDR1 SGHVS and CDR2 FNYEAQ. This CDR3 reads CASSIFNPDSSNTGELVF. As DNA, the CDR3 is TGTGCCAGCAGCATCTTTAATCCCGATTCGTCGAACACCGGGGAGCTGGTTTTT.

This clonotype was counted ten times or more. The rearrangement joins TRBV7-8 to TRBJ2-1; TRBD2 aligns across 8 bases. The CDR3 length is 17 residues. From germline, CDR1 is SGHVS and CDR2 FQNEAQ. With 1 base clipped from V and 10 bases from J, the junction kept 15 bases outside the gene matches. This chain's CDR3 is CASSLVSGTRRSGEQFF. For the CDR3, the DNA is TGTGCCAGCAGCTTAGTCTCCGGGACTAGACGCTCGGGGGAGCAGTTCTTC.

This clonotype was observed at least ten times. This rearrangement joins TRBV11-2 to TRBJ2-1; 7 bases line up with TRBD1. Germline-derived CDR1 and CDR2 are SGHAT and FQNNGV. V was clipped by 3 bases and J by 0 bases; unmatched bases: 8. This CDR3 is 17 amino acids long. The CDR3 sequence: CASSFLLGTDSYNEQFF. The CDR3 coding sequence is TGTGCCAGCAGCTTTCTACTCGGGACAGACTCCTACAATGAGCAGTTCTTC.

This clonotype was observed once. DNA of the CDR3: TGTGCCAGCAGCTTTTACCGGGACCATTCTAGGGGCAATCAGCCCCAGCATTTT. It specifies CASSFYRDHSRGNQPQHF. The V gene is TRBV3-1, the J gene TRBJ1-5, with a possible D match to TRBD1 (5 bases). Trimming removed 5 bases at V and 2 bases at J, with 22 bases between. The germline gives CDR1 LGHDT, CDR2 YNNKEL (reference sequence). The CDR3 has 18 residues. Filled out from reference TRBV3-1 and TRBJ1-5, the complete variable domain reads DTAVSQTPKYLVTQMGNDKSIKCEQNLGHDTMYWYKQDSKKFLKIMFSYNNKELIINETVPNRFSPKSPDKAHLNLHINSLELGDSAVYFCASSFYRDHSRGNQPQHFGDGTRLSIL.

The J gene is TRBJ2-2, the V gene TRBV20-1; D unresolved. Germline values: CDR1 DFQATT, CDR2 SNEGSKA (reference sequence). The CDR3 runs to 12 residues. CDR3 nucleotide sequence: TGCAGCGTACACTCCAACACCGGGGAGCTGTTTTTT. Its translation is CSVHSNTGELFF.

In regard to this clonotype: A much larger clonotype is one base distant, so this may be a read error. V usage is TRBV11-2 and J usage is TRBJ2-1; TRBD2 aligns across 8 bases. The junction had 8 bases not matched to a gene; V was cut back by 0 bases and J by 13 bases. This CDR3 has 14 residues. Germline assignment: CDR1 SGHAT and CDR2 FQNNGV. CDR3 sequence (DNA): TGTGCCAGCAGCTTAGATCGGACTAGCCGGGATCAGTTCTTC. Amino acids: CASSLDRTSRDQFF.

This clonotype was observed a single time. J is TRBJ2-3 and V is TRBV2; D is possibly TRBD2 (5 bases). This CDR3 region has 14 residues. Germline assignment: CDR1 SNHLY and CDR2 FYNNEI. V was shortened by 0 bases and J by 12 bases, with 16 bases between the two germline ends. The CDR3 sequence: CASSEAGTAGTQYF. The DNA for the CDR3 is TGTGCCAGCAGTGAAGCAGGAACTGCGGGTACACAGTATTTT.

In this sample, this clonotype turned up a few times. This sequence joins TRBV23-1 and TRBJ1-6, with a possible D match to TRBD1 (6 bases). TRBV23-1 has ORF status, its function being uncertain. V lost 3 bases and J lost 10, with 13 bases in between. This CDR3 has 14 amino acids. The CDR3 is CASSQSTGKSPLHF. The CDR3, as DNA: TGCGCCAGCAGTCAGTCTACAGGGAAATCACCCCTCCACTTT.

The chain uses TRBV11-2 and TRBJ2-3, with D hard to call. The V and J ends lost 5 bases and 2 bases respectively, with 8 bases between them. CDR3 length: 13 residues. CDR1 is SGHAT and CDR2 is FQNNGV in the germline V gene. Written as DNA, the CDR3 is TGTGCCAGCAGCCCCCAATTCACAGATACGCAGTATTTT. Amino acids: CASSPQFTDTQYF. Based on the CDR3 plus reference TRBV11-2 and TRBJ2-3, the full variable domain is EAGVAQSPRYKIIEKRQSVAFWCNPISGHATLYWYQQILGQGPKLLIQFQNNGVVDDSQLPKDRFSAERLKGVDSTLKIQPAKLEDSAVYLCASSPQFTDTQYFGPGTRLTVL.

The sample holds many counts of this clonotype. The chain couples TRBV2 to TRBJ2-4; tentatively, D is TRBD1 (6 bases). This CDR3 has 16 residues. Germline CDR1 is SNHLY and CDR2 is FYNNEI. V was shortened by 5 bases and J by 1 base, with 15 bases between the two germline ends. The CDR3, as DNA: TGTGCCAGCAGTCTCAGGGGCCTGGGGGCCAAAAACATTCAGTACTTC. This encodes CASSLRGLGAKNIQYF.

This clonotype appeared once. The rearrangement joins TRBV7-8 to TRBJ1-1; maybe TRBD1 (5 bases). The V end was cut by 8 bases, the J end by 5 bases, with 15 bases between. Germline assignment: CDR1 SGHVS and CDR2 FQNEAQ. This CDR3 spans 13 amino acids. CDR3 nucleotide sequence: TGTGCCAGCCTGAAACAGGCGGGGACTGAAGCTTTCTTT. It encodes CASLKQAGTEAFF.

Points on this clonotype: An end of the junction does not agree with germline; a read error may underlie this. The chain carries TRBV5-5 and TRBJ1-2; D possibly corresponds to TRBD1 (6 bases). The CDR3 extends over 14 amino acids. Germline-derived CDR1 and CDR2 are SGHKS and YYEKEE (reference sequence). This CDR3 is CTSSFAGTIYGYTF. DNA for the CDR3: TGTACCAGCAGCTTCGCCGGGACAATTTATGGCTACACCTTC.

This clonotype has more than one count but fewer than ten. The rearrangement joins TRBV6-2 or TRBV6-3 to TRBJ2-2; D could derive from TRBD1 or TRBD2 (8 bases each). Germline V gene lookup returns CDR1 MNHEY and CDR2 SVGEGT. This CDR3 has 18 residues. The germline V and J ends were trimmed by 4 bases and 5 bases, with 23 bases remaining between them. The CDR3 region is CASSSNGRGQDYTGELFF. The CDR3 DNA reads as TGTGCCAGCAGTTCTAACGGGAGGGGACAGGATTATACCGGGGAGCTGTTTTTT.

This clonotype was found a few times. The rearrangement joins TRBV9 to TRBJ2-3, with TRBD2 matching 7 bases. In germline, CDR1 is SGDLS, CDR2 YYNGEE. This CDR3 has 15 residues. Germline trimming cut 3 bases from V and 1 base from J; bases unmatched to any gene: 5. For the CDR3, the DNA is TGTGCCAGCAGCGGAGCGGGAATTGGCACAGATACGCAGTATTTT. The encoded protein is CASSGAGIGTDTQYF.

This clonotype was detected many times. This chain uses TRBV2 with TRBJ2-7; the match to TRBD2 covers 8 bases. This CDR3 comprises 15 residues. Trimming cost V 7 bases and J 3 bases; bases outside gene matches: 11. CDR1 is SNHLY, CDR2 FYNNEI, per germline. The CDR3 coding sequence is TGTGCCAGCAAAGATCCTAGCGGGCCACTCTACGAGCAGTACTTC. Amino acid sequence: CASKDPSGPLYEQYF.

This clonotype was seen a few times. The junction does not match germline at one end; this may be a read error. In DNA, the CDR3 is TGTGCCAGCAGCCAACCTCCTAGCTCGGGAATGAGTTTT. Translating gives CASSQPPSSGMSF. This rearrangement joins TRBV3-1 to TRBJ1-4; D remains unclear. CDR1 is LGHDT and CDR2 is YNNKEL in the germline V gene (reference sequence). The CDR3 is 13 amino acids.

This clonotype appeared a few times. This chain links TRBV4-3 with TRBJ1-2; 7 bases are a match to TRBD1. The germline V gene has CDR1 LGHNA and CDR2 YSLEER. Trimming took 0 bases from V and 4 from J; bases not matched to a gene: 17. This CDR3 region has 19 residues. CDR3 coding DNA: TGCGCCAGCAGCCAAGAAGGATACCGACAGGGCGTGAGAACCTATGGCTACACCTTC. The encoded protein is CASSQEGYRQGVRTYGYTF.

This clonotype was counted at least ten times. The chain combines TRBV25-1 with TRBJ1-6; no definite D call. Trimming cost V 3 bases and J 5 bases, with 2 bases left between them. This CDR3 has 12 residues. The germline V gene has CDR1 MGHDK and CDR2 SYGVNS. The CDR3 here is CASSDHNSPLHF. The CDR3 coding sequence is TGTGCCAGCAGTGACCATAATTCACCCCTCCACTTT.

This clonotype came up many times. The rearrangement joins TRBV10-3 to TRBJ1-4; 8 bases agree with TRBD1. This CDR3 contains 15 residues. V lost 0 bases, J lost 7 bases, and 4 bases stayed unmatched. CDR1 is ENHRY, CDR2 SYGVKD, per germline. CDR3 DNA sequence: TGTGCCATCAGTGAGTCCGGGACAGGTCGTGAAAAACTGTTTTTT. Amino acid sequence: CAISESGTGREKLFF.

This clonotype has at least ten counts. The chain is built from TRBV6-2 or TRBV6-3 and TRBJ2-1; weak D call: TRBD1 (5 bases). The germline V gene has CDR1 MNHEY and CDR2 SVGEGT. With 2 bases removed from V and 8 bases from J, the gap between germline ends came to 13 bases. The CDR3 totals 14 residues. The CDR3 DNA reads TGTGCCAGCAGTTACAGGACAATTGGGCATGAGCAGTTCTTC. Encoded protein: CASSYRTIGHEQFF.